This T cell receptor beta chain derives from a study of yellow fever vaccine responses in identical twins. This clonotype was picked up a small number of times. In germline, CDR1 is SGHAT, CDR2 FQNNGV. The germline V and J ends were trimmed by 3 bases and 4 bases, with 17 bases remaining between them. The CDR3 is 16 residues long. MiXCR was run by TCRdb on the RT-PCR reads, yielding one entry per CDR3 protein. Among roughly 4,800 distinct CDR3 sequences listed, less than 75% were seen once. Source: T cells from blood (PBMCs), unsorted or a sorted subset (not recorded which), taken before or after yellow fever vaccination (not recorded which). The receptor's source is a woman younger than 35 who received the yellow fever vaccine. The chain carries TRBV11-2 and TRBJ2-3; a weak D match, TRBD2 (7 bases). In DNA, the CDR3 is TGTGCCAGCAGCTTTCTCTCGGGGGGCCGGGCAGATACGCAGTATTTT. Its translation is CASSFLSGGRADTQYF.